The T cell receptor beta chain under discussion was sequenced for a study of shared clonotypes between healthy human individuals. The overall study: Ranging from 18 to 49 in age, donors were a couple of women and three men.

Both subsets, CD45RA+ naive and CD45RA-negative memory, were split from the CD4+ cells. Regarding the study as a whole: Non-shared clonotypes had lower generation probabilities than clonotypes shared by all four sorted-subset donors.

About this clone: The target antigen is unknown. The sample has other DNA sequences that encode this CDR3 too.

The CDR3 consists of 15 residues. V lost 3 bases and J 0 bases, leaving 10 bases between the germline ends. Looked up from germline, CDR1 is SGDLS and CDR2 is YYNGEE. Sorted-subset replicate PCR reactions were performed with about 200 ng DNA, corresponding to about 32,000 T cell genomes. Libraries were prepared by immunoSEQ multiplex PCR; TCRdb keeps only in-frame clonotypes and omits some of them. The sample shows more than 1.2 million clones, less than 99% of them seen only once. The rearrangement uses TRBV9 and TRBJ1-5, with TRBD1 as a possible D gene (6 bases). The sample comprised naive CD4+ T cells sorted from blood. Subset meaning: CD45RA+ positively selected. The TCR sequence derives from a man aged 25 to 40 in good health. CDR3 in DNA: TGTGCCAGCAGCGCGACAGGATTTAGCAATCAGCCCCAGCATTTT. It yields the protein CASSATGFSNQPQHF.